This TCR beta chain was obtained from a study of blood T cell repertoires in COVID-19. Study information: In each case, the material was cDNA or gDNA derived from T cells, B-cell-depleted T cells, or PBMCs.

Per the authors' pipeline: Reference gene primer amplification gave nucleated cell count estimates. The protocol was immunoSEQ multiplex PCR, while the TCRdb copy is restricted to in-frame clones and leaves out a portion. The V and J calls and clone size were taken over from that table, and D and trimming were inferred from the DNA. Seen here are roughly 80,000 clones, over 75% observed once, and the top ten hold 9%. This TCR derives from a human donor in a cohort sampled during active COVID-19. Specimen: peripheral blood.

DNA of the CDR3: TGTGCCAGCGGAATTACAGGGGCTAACTATGGCTACACCTTC. Translating gives CASGITGANYGYTF. The gene calls are TRBV28 and TRBJ1-2; TRBD1 aligns across 7 bases. This CDR3 region has 14 residues. V shed 8 bases and J 0 bases; nucleotides not matched to a gene: 6. Germline CDR1 and CDR2: MDHEN and SYDVKM.